This T cell receptor (beta chain) was documented in a study of human T cells and chemical hapten exposure. The wider study: Donors were sensitized with 2% DPC on the upper inner arm.

Time point specified: pre-sensitization, week 0. Treatment meaning: therapeutic diphenylcyclopropenone sensitization with weekly scalp DPC. This clonotype appeared many times. Its antigen is not identified. General study findings and limits: Expanded TCRs clustered into significantly more large CDR3 similarity groups than controls, the analysis revealed.

Separate cDNA molecules received unique molecular identifiers, which the library attached to them. Each CDR3 protein is one row after TCRdb ran MiXCR on the RACE reads. Among a few hundred thousand distinct CDR3 sequences listed, around 5.5% were seen once. This receptor was taken from a woman between 18 and 29 years old with alopecia areata. Some clones in this sample may be carry-over from other donors' samples. The specimen comprised whole blood, sampled in connection with sensitization to the hapten diphenylcyclopropenone (DPC).

The CDR3 loop reads CSVGQAYEQYF. CDR3 DNA: TGCAGCGTGGGCCAGGCCTACGAGCAGTACTTC. The chain carries TRBV29-1 and TRBJ2-7; D gene ambiguous. This CDR3 spans 11 amino acids. Germline assignment: CDR1 SQVTM and CDR2 ANQGSEA. V was pared by 6 bases and J by 2 bases, with 8 bases between.